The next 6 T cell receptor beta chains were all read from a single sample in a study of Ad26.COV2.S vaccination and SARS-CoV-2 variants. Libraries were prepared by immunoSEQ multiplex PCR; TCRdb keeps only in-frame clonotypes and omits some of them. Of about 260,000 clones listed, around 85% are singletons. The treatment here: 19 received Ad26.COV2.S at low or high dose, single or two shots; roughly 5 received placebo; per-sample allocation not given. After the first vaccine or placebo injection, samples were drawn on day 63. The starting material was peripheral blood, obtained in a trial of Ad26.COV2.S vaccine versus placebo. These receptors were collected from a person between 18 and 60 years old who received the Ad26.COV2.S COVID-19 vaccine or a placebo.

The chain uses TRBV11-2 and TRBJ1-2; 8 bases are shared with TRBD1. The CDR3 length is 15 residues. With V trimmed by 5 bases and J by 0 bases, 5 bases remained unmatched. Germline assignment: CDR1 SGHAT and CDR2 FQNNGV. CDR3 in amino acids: CASSPSGGSNYGYTF. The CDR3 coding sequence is TGTGCCAGCAGCCCGTCAGGGGGCTCTAACTATGGCTACACCTTC. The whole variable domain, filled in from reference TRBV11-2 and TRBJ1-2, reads EAGVAQSPRYKIIEKRQSVAFWCNPISGHATLYWYQQILGQGPKLLIQFQNNGVVDDSQLPKDRFSAERLKGVDSTLKIQPAKLEDSAVYLCASSPSGGSNYGYTFGSGTRLTVV.

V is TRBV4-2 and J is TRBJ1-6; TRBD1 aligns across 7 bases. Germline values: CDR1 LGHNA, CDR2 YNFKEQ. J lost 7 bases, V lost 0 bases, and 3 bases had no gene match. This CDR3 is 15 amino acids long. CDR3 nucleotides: TGTGCCAGCAGCCAAGAGGGGACAGAAAATTCACCCCTCCACTTT. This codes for CASSQEGTENSPLHF.

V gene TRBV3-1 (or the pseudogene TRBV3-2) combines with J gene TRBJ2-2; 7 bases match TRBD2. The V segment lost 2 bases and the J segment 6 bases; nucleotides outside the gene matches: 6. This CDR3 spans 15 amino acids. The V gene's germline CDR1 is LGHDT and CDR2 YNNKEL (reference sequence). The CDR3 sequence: CASSQRSGTAGELFF. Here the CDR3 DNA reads TGTGCCAGCAGCCAAAGAAGCGGGACCGCCGGGGAGCTGTTTTTT.

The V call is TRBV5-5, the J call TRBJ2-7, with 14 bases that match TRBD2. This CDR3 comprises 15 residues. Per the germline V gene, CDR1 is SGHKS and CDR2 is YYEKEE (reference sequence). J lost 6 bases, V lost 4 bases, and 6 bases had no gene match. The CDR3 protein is CASSKGLAGAVEQYV. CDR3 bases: TGTGCCAGCAGCAAGGGACTAGCGGGAGCGGTCGAGCAGTACGTC.

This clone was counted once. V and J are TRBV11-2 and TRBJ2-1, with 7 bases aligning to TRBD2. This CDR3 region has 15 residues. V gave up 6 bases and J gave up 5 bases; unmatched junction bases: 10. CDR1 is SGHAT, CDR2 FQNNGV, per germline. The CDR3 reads CASSSPGEGHNEQFF. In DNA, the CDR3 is TGTGCCAGCAGTTCTCCGGGGGAGGGCCACAATGAGCAGTTCTTC.

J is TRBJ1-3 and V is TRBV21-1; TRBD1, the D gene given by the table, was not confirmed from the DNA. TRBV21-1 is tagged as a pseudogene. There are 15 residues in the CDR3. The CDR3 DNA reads TGTGCTAGCAGCAAACTCGACAGGGGTGGAAACACCATATATTTT. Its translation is CASSKLDRGGNTIYF.